These T cell receptor beta chains were read from a single sample in a study of cytomegalovirus exposure and HLA in healthy donors. Method: immunoSEQ multiplex PCR; TCRdb's copy keeps in-frame clones and lacks some. The sample carries hundreds of thousands of clones, 70% to 90% recorded once. Specimen: PBMCs. The receptor set was obtained from a woman between 18 and 30 years old in good health and CMV-seronegative. Both conserved end residues are part of each CDR3. The order of the fields is J gene, D gene, clone size, V gene, CDR3 protein, CDR3 DNA. The D gene is left open where the match is weak. Size tells how often a clone was seen (once, few, many) or the class of an expanded clone, and some rows leave it out.

J gene: TRBJ1-4
D gene: .
clone size: .
V gene: TRBV15
CDR3 protein: CATSRDLQGNEKLFF
CDR3 DNA: TGTGCCACCAGCAGAGATTTACAGGGTAATGAAAAACTGTTTTTT

J gene: TRBJ2-7
D gene: .
clone size: .
V gene: TRBV27
CDR3 protein: CASSPDLGSSYEQYF
CDR3 DNA: TGTGCCAGCAGCCCGGACTTGGGGTCCTCCTACGAGCAGTACTTC

J gene: TRBJ1-1
D gene: .
clone size: .
V gene: TRBV28
CDR3 protein: CASSLGGANTEAFF
CDR3 DNA: TGTGCCAGCAGTTTAGGGGGCGCTAACACTGAAGCTTTCTTT

J gene: TRBJ2-3
D gene: TRBD1
clone size: .
V gene: TRBV4-1
CDR3 protein: CASSQAGGFNTDTQYF
CDR3 DNA: TGCGCCAGCAGCCAAGCAGGGGGCTTCAACACAGATACGCAGTATTTT

J gene: TRBJ2-3
D gene: TRBD2
clone size: .
V gene: TRBV27
CDR3 protein: CASTSIGVAGITDTQYF
CDR3 DNA: TGTGCCAGCACCTCTATTGGGGTAGCGGGCATCACAGATACGCAGTATTTT

J gene: TRBJ1-2
D gene: .
clone size: .
V gene: TRBV25-1
CDR3 protein: CASSESPTNYGYTF
CDR3 DNA: TGTGCCAGCAGTGAATCCCCTACTAACTATGGCTACACCTTC

J gene: TRBJ1-3
D gene: .
clone size: .
V gene: TRBV5-4
CDR3 protein: CASSSRGRRGSGNTIYF
CDR3 DNA: TGTGCCAGCAGCTCCAGGGGCAGACGGGGCTCTGGAAACACCATATATTTT

J gene: TRBJ2-1
D gene: TRBD2
clone size: .
V gene: TRBV10-1
CDR3 protein: CASSDRASGSFYNEQFF
CDR3 DNA: TGCGCCAGCAGTGATCGGGCTAGCGGGAGCTTTTACAATGAGCAGTTCTTC

J gene: TRBJ2-7
D gene: TRBD1
clone size: .
V gene: TRBV6-1
CDR3 protein: CASSVYGGTGYEQYF
CDR3 DNA: TGTGCCAGCAGTGTATATGGAGGGACAGGCTACGAGCAGTACTTC

J gene: TRBJ2-1
D gene: .
clone size: .
V gene: TRBV7-2
CDR3 protein: CASSLRYRSHNEQFF
CDR3 DNA: TGTGCCAGCAGCTTACGATACAGGTCCCACAATGAGCAGTTCTTC

J gene: TRBJ2-1
D gene: TRBD2
clone size: .
V gene: TRBV5-1
CDR3 protein: CASSSPRGERGNEQFF
CDR3 DNA: TGCGCCAGCAGCTCCCCTCGGGGGGAGAGGGGTAATGAGCAGTTCTTC

J gene: TRBJ2-5
D gene: TRBD2
clone size: .
V gene: TRBV7-8
CDR3 protein: CASSSITGGAETQYF
CDR3 DNA: TGTGCCAGCAGCTCAATCACGGGGGGGGCAGAGACCCAGTACTTC

J gene: TRBJ1-1
D gene: .
clone size: .
V gene: TRBV2
CDR3 protein: CASPRGRTAMNTEAFF
CDR3 DNA: TGTGCCAGCCCTAGAGGCAGGACAGCTATGAACACTGAAGCTTTCTTT

J gene: TRBJ1-4
D gene: TRBD1
clone size: .
V gene: TRBV2
CDR3 protein: CASRFRGLNEKLFF
CDR3 DNA: TGTGCCAGCAGATTCAGGGGGCTAAATGAAAAACTGTTTTTT

J gene: TRBJ2-1
D gene: TRBD2
clone size: once
V gene: TRBV2
CDR3 protein: CATLAGEVNEQFF
CDR3 DNA: TGTGCCACCCTGGCGGGAGAGGTTAATGAGCAGTTCTTC

J gene: TRBJ2-2
D gene: .
clone size: .
V gene: TRBV28
CDR3 protein: CASRHPAQVPNTGELFF
CDR3 DNA: TGTGCCAGCAGACATCCCGCACAGGTCCCGAACACCGGGGAGCTGTTTTTT

J gene: TRBJ1-2
D gene: TRBD1
clone size: .
V gene: TRBV5-6
CDR3 protein: CASSLGQGIHYGYTF
CDR3 DNA: TGTGCCAGCAGCTTGGGACAGGGGATCCACTATGGCTACACCTTC

J gene: TRBJ2-2
D gene: .
clone size: .
V gene: TRBV7-9
CDR3 protein: CASSLIGAGELFF
CDR3 DNA: TGTGCCAGCAGCTTAATCGGGGCCGGGGAGCTGTTTTTT

J gene: TRBJ2-2
D gene: TRBD2
clone size: .
V gene: TRBV9
CDR3 protein: CASSVLAGDTGELFF
CDR3 DNA: TGTGCCAGCAGCGTATTAGCGGGGGACACCGGGGAGCTGTTTTTT

J gene: TRBJ1-2
D gene: TRBD1
clone size: .
V gene: TRBV30
CDR3 protein: CACPRKGADGYTF
CDR3 DNA: TGTGCCTGCCCGAGGAAGGGGGCAGATGGCTACACCTTC

J gene: TRBJ2-5
D gene: .
clone size: few
V gene: TRBV27
CDR3 protein: CASSEDSRGTQYF
CDR3 DNA: TGTGCCAGCAGTGAGGACAGCCGGGGGACCCAGTACTTC

J gene: TRBJ1-3
D gene: .
clone size: .
V gene: TRBV5-1
CDR3 protein: CASSINSPTGSGNTIYF
CDR3 DNA: TGCGCCAGCAGCATCAACTCCCCAACCGGCTCTGGAAACACCATATATTTT

J gene: TRBJ2-5
D gene: .
clone size: .
V gene: TRBV9
CDR3 protein: CASSVGGGALFEETQYF
CDR3 DNA: TGTGCCAGCAGCGTAGGAGGGGGGGCTCTTTTCGAAGAGACCCAGTACTTC

J gene: TRBJ2-3
D gene: .
clone size: .
V gene: TRBV7-9
CDR3 protein: CASSLVLPVYF
CDR3 DNA: TGTGCCAGCAGCTTAGTCCTCCCGGTGTATTTT

J gene: TRBJ1-2
D gene: .
clone size: .
V gene: TRBV2
CDR3 protein: CASSDRGSSYGYTF
CDR3 DNA: TGTGCCAGCAGTGATAGGGGGAGCTCATATGGCTACACCTTC

J gene: TRBJ1-2
D gene: .
clone size: .
V gene: TRBV5-1
CDR3 protein: CASMGAGYGYTF
CDR3 DNA: TGCGCCAGCATGGGGGCTGGGTATGGCTACACCTTC

J gene: TRBJ2-1
D gene: .
clone size: .
V gene: TRBV5-4
CDR3 protein: CASSLGPGTPPNEQFF
CDR3 DNA: TGTGCCAGCAGCTTGGGTCCGGGAACCCCGCCCAATGAGCAGTTCTTC

J gene: TRBJ2-2
D gene: .
clone size: .
V gene: TRBV5-1
CDR3 protein: CASSLSPDTGELFF
CDR3 DNA: TGCGCCAGCAGCTTGTCCCCAGACACCGGGGAGCTGTTTTTT

J gene: TRBJ1-5
D gene: .
clone size: .
V gene: TRBV5-8
CDR3 protein: CASSLAAGDRPQHF
CDR3 DNA: TGTGCCAGCAGCTTGGCGGCAGGGGATCGGCCCCAGCATTTT

J gene: TRBJ2-2
D gene: .
clone size: .
V gene: TRBV11-3
CDR3 protein: CASSLVQNTGELFF
CDR3 DNA: TGTGCCAGCAGCTTAGTACAGAATACCGGGGAGCTGTTTTTT

J gene: TRBJ1-1
D gene: TRBD1
clone size: .
V gene: TRBV6-5
CDR3 protein: CASTQGTVNTEAFF
CDR3 DNA: TGTGCCAGCACACAGGGGACAGTGAACACTGAAGCTTTCTTT

J gene: TRBJ1-1
D gene: .
clone size: .
V gene: TRBV7-6
CDR3 protein: CASRPLVLSGAFF
CDR3 DNA: TGTGCCAGCAGACCCTTGGTGCTTTCGGGAGCTTTCTTT

J gene: TRBJ2-3
D gene: .
clone size: .
V gene: TRBV2
CDR3 protein: CASRRLVSTDTQYF
CDR3 DNA: TGTGCCAGCAGGCGGCTGGTCAGCACAGATACGCAGTATTTT

J gene: TRBJ2-5
D gene: TRBD1
clone size: once
V gene: TRBV5-1
CDR3 protein: CASSPDREKTQYF
CDR3 DNA: TGCGCCAGCAGCCCGGACAGGGAGAAGACCCAGTACTTC

J gene: TRBJ1-3
D gene: .
clone size: once
V gene: TRBV28
CDR3 protein: CASSLVLSGNTIYF
CDR3 DNA: TGTGCCAGCAGCCTAGTCCTCTCTGGAAACACCATATATTTT

J gene: TRBJ2-2
D gene: .
clone size: .
V gene: TRBV19
CDR3 protein: CASSIGGGLDTGELFF
CDR3 DNA: TGTGCCAGTAGTATCGGCGGGGGCCTTGACACCGGGGAGCTGTTTTTT

J gene: TRBJ2-2
D gene: .
clone size: .
V gene: TRBV27
CDR3 protein: CASSFKPEGTGELFF
CDR3 DNA: TGTGCCAGCAGTTTCAAGCCCGAGGGAACCGGGGAGCTGTTTTTT

J gene: TRBJ1-2
D gene: .
clone size: .
V gene: TRBV6-5
CDR3 protein: CASTSGNRDGYTF
CDR3 DNA: TGTGCCAGCACCTCCGGAAACAGGGATGGCTACACCTTC

J gene: TRBJ1-2
D gene: .
clone size: .
V gene: TRBV28
CDR3 protein: CASRSTYNYGYTF
CDR3 DNA: TGTGCCAGCAGATCCACATACAACTATGGCTACACCTTC

J gene: TRBJ1-5
D gene: .
clone size: .
V gene: TRBV28
CDR3 protein: CASGSQPQHF
CDR3 DNA: TGTGCCAGCGGGAGTCAGCCCCAGCATTTT

J gene: TRBJ2-5
D gene: .
clone size: .
V gene: TRBV27
CDR3 protein: CASKNQGNRRETQYF
CDR3 DNA: TGTGCCAGCAAGAATCAGGGTAATCGGCGAGAGACCCAGTACTTC